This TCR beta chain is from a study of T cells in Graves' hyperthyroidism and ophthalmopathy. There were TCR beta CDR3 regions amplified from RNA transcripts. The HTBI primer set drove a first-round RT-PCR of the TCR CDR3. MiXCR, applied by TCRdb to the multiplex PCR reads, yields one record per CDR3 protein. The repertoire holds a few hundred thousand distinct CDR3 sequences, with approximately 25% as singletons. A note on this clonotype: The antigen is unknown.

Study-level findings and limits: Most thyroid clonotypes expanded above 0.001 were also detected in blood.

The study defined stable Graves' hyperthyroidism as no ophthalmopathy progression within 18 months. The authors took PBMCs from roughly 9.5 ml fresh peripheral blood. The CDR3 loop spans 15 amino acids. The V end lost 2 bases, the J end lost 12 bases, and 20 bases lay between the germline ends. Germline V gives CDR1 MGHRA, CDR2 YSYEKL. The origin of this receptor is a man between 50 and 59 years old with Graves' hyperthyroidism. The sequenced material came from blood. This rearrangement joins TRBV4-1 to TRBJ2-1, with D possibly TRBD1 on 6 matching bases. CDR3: CASSQTDSSPSGQFF. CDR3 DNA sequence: TGCGCCAGCAGCCAAACGGACAGCTCCCCCTCTGGGCAGTTCTTC.